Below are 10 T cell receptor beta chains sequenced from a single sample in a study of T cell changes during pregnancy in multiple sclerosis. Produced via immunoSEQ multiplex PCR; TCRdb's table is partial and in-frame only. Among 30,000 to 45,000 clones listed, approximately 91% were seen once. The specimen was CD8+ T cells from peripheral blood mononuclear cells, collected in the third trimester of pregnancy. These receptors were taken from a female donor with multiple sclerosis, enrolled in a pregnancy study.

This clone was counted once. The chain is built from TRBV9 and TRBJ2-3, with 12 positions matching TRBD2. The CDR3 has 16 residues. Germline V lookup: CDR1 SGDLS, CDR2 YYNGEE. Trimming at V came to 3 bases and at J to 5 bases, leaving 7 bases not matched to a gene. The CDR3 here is CASSDLTSGGIDTQYF. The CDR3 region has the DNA TGTGCCAGCAGCGACTTGACTAGCGGGGGAATAGATACGCAGTATTTT.

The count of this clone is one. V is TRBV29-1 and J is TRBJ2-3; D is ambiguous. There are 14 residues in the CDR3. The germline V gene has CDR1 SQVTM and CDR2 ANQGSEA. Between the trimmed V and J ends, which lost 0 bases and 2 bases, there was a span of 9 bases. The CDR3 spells CSVEDVRYTDTQYF. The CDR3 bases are TGCAGCGTTGAAGATGTGCGGTACACAGATACGCAGTATTTT.

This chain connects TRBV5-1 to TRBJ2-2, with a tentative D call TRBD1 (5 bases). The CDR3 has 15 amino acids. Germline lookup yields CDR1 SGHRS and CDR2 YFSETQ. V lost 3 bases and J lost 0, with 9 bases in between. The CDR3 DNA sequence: TGCGCCAGCAGCTCCCTGACAGCGAACACCGGGGAGCTGTTTTTT. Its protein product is CASSSLTANTGELFF.

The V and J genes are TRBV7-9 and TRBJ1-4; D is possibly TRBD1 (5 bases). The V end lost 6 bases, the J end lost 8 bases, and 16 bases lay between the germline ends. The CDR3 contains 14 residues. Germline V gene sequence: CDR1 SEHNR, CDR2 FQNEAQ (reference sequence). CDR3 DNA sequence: TGTGCCAGCAGATCAGGGTGGGATAGCGAAAAACTGTTTTTT. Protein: CASRSGWDSEKLFF.

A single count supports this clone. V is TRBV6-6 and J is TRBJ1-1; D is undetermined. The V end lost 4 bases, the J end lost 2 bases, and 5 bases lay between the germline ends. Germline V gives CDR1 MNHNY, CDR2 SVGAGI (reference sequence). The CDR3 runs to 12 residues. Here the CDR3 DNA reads TGTGCCAGCAGTTTTCTCAACACTGAAGCTTTCTTT. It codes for CASSFLNTEAFF.

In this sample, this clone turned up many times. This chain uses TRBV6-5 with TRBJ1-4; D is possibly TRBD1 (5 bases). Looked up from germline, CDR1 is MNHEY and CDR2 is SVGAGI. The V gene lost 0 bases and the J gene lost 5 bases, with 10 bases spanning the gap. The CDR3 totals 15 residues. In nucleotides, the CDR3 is TGTGCCAGCAGTTACTCCGATGGGGGGAATGAAAAACTGTTTTTT. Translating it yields CASSYSDGGNEKLFF.

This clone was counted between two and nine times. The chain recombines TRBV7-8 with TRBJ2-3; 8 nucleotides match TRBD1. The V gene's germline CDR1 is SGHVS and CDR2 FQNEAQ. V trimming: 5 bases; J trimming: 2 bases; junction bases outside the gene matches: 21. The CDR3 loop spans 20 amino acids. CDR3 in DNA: TGTGCCAGCAGCCTACAGACAGGGGCAGGACCAGGGACTTTCACAGATACGCAGTATTTT. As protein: CASSLQTGAGPGTFTDTQYF. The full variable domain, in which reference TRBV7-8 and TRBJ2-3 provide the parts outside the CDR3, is GAGVSQSPRYKVAKRGQDVALRCDPISGHVSLFWYQQALGQGPEFLTYFQNEAQLDKSGLPSDRFFAERPEGSVSTLKIQRTQQEDSAVYLCASSLQTGAGPGTFTDTQYFGPGTRLTVL.

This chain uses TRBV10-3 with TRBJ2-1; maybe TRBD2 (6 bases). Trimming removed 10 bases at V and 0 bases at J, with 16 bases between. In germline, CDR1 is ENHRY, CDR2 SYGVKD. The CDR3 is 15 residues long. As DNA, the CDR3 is TGTGCCACCGGGTTCCAGGAGGGCTCCTACAATGAGCAGTTCTTC. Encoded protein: CATGFQEGSYNEQFF.

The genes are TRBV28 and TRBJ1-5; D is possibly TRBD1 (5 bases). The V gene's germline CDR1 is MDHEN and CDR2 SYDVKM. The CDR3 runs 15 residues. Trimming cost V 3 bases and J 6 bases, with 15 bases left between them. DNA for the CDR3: TGTGCCAGCAGTTTCGGCAGGGCCGGGCTTCAGCCCCAGCATTTT. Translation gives CASSFGRAGLQPQHF.

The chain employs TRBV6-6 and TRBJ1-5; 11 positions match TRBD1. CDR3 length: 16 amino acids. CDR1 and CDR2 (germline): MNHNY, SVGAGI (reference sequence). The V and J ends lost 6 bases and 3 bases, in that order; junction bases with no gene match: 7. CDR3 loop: CASSRTGGRDNQPQHF. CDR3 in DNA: TGTGCCAGCAGCCGGACAGGGGGCCGAGACAATCAGCCCCAGCATTTT.